The clone carrying this T cell receptor (beta chain) was observed a handful of times. Antigen specificity is unknown. The data belong to a study of blood T cells in healthy people across ages. Study observations and caveats: With naive T cell percentage, TCR beta diversity showed a strong correlation. The donors' CMV status was not determined, possibly confounding changes in expanded clonotypes. Age advanced and TCR beta diversity per million T cells fell, roughly linearly.

Combining a sample-barcoded 5' primer with a J-beta primer mix, a second PCR ran for roughly 6 to 11 cycles. TCRdb fed the 5' RACE reads into MiXCR, producing one record per CDR3 protein. The sample yields more than 900,000 distinct CDR3 sequences, roughly 28% seen once. The CDR3 contains 15 residues. After removal of 4 bases from V and 0 bases from J, the junction contained 5 bases not matched to a gene. Germline CDR1 reads SNHLY; CDR2 reads FYNNEI. Another study also made use of these data, one on T cells of mothers and their children.

The clonotype comes from a woman aged 35 to 49 in good health. Sequenced sample: blood. The V gene is TRBV2, the J gene TRBJ1-2; 7 nucleotides agree with TRBD1. The CDR3 loop reads CASSADRVSNYGYTF. In nucleotides, the CDR3 is TGTGCCAGCAGTGCAGACAGGGTTTCTAACTATGGCTACACCTTC.